This is a list of T cell receptor beta chains from one sample in a study of preoperative IRX-2 immunotherapy in early breast cancer. Libraries were prepared by immunoSEQ multiplex PCR; TCRdb keeps only in-frame clonotypes and omits some of them. Of under 25,000 clones in the sample, 70% to 90% were seen once. The sample in question was lymph node tissue, obtained after IRX-2 immunotherapy. The receptors derive from a human donor with breast cancer. The CDR3 runs from the conserved cysteine through the conserved F or W.

V	CDR3
TRBV18	CASSPPGGNEQFF
TRBV2	CASSSPGTVYEQYF
TRBV28	CASSVTGSSNQPQHF
TRBV18	CASSEGHNYGYTF
TRBV11-3	CASRKGASKGNEQFF
TRBV11-1	CASSPRGAGSIETQYF
TRBV6-8	CASSYRASGSRVHGELFF
TRBV14	CASSKTGLKGTYEQYF
TRBV6-8	CASRGRQDRQPQHF
TRBV11-3	CASSLRDRAFEKLFF
TRBV14	CASSQTGRAYGYTF
TRBV6-8	CASSAGGYGYTF
TRBV15	CATSRGHMNTEAFF
TRBV5-1	CASSLGLFPHPFPEQFF
TRBV18	CASSRAEDSEAFF
TRBV25-1	CASSAGQGIGELFF
TRBV30	CAWRPPGGGNTIYF
TRBV12-5	CASKFRPYQPQHF
TRBV4-1	CASSHKTFGFGQGNTEAFF
TRBV23-1	CASSVEQGAVIYGYTF
TRBV28	CASSFDRSYNEQFF
TRBV29-1	CSVQGQGAGNTIYF
TRBV6-8	CAITNVAGSTDTQYF
TRBV29-1	CSVGTGDLYEQYF